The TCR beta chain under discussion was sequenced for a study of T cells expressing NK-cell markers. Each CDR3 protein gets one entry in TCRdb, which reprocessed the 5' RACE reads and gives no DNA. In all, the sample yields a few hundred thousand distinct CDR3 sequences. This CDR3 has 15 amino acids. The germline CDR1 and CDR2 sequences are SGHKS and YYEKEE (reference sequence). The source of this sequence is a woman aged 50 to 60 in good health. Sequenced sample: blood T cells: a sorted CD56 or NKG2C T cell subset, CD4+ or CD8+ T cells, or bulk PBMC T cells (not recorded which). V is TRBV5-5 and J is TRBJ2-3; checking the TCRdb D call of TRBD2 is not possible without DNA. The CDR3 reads CASSSPGPREDTQYF.